This T cell receptor beta chain was recorded in a study of T cell repertoires in cytomegalovirus infection. Study outcomes and limitations: Ex vivo responses were dominated by HLA-C-restricted CMV-specific TCR beta clonotypes.

This clonotype was recorded at least ten times. Antigen specificity is unknown. TCRdb re-called the reads with MiXCR, one entry per CDR3 protein. The sample yields around 260,000 distinct CDR3 sequences, approximately 8.3% seen once. Germline V lookup: CDR1 DFQATT, CDR2 SNEGSKA (reference sequence). Trimming left V 3 bases short and J 1 base short, with 15 bases between. The CDR3 is 16 amino acids. The sequence came from a human donor in good health (CMV status not recorded). Some clones in this sample may be carry-over from other donors' samples. Sequencing was done on a sample of PBMCs. J is TRBJ2-2 and V is TRBV20-1; D remains unclear. This chain's CDR3 is CSASPLARKNTGELFF. CDR3 coding DNA: TGCAGTGCTAGTCCGTTGGCGCGGAAGAACACCGGGGAGCTGTTTTTT.